This passage covers 14 T cell receptor beta chains from one sample sequenced in a study of CD8+CD57+ T cells in acquired aplastic anemia. Genomic DNA provided the template from which TCR beta VDJ and CDR3 profiles were obtained. One entry per CDR3 protein, called by TCRdb with MiXCR from the reads. The profile shows under 200,000 distinct CDR3 sequences, 55% to 70% of them singletons. The sample taken for sequencing was sorted CD4+, CD8+, or CD8+CD57+ T cells (not recorded which) from PBMCs. Receptors originate from a human donor in good health.

This clonotype was counted at least ten times. The V and J genes are TRBV5-4 and TRBJ1-1; the D is unclear. This CDR3 region has 13 residues. Trimming took off 0 bases at V and 6 bases at J, with 9 bases between the two ends. The V gene's germline CDR1 is SGHNT and CDR2 YYREEE (reference sequence). This CDR3 reads CASSLAVAAEAFF. The CDR3 DNA sequence: TGTGCCAGCAGCTTGGCCGTGGCGGCTGAAGCTTTCTTT.

The chain recombines TRBV5-6 with TRBJ2-3; 10 bases agree with TRBD2. V shed 2 bases, J shed 7 bases, and the junction held 7 bases outside the gene matches. This CDR3 has 15 amino acids. The germline V gene encodes CDR1 SGHDT and CDR2 YYEEEE. As DNA, the CDR3 is TGTGCCAGCAGCTTATGGGCTAGCGGGGGTTATACGCAGTATTTT. It is translated as CASSLWASGGYTQYF.

Many counts were recorded for this clonotype. The genes are TRBV10-3 and TRBJ1-2; D remains unclear. CDR1 and CDR2 (germline): ENHRY, SYGVKD. The V gene lost 2 bases and the J gene lost 3 bases, with 13 bases spanning the gap. The CDR3 covers 15 residues. The CDR3 DNA reads as TGTGCCATCAGTGAGGGGTCCGTGCTTGACTATGGCTACACCTTC. Translated: CAISEGSVLDYGYTF.

A single count supports this clonotype. The chain joins TRBV29-1 to TRBJ2-1; D possibly corresponds to TRBD2 (5 bases). Germline CDR1 and CDR2: SQVTM and ANQGSEA. This CDR3 comprises 11 residues. The CDR3 loop is CSGRGGGEQFF. In nucleotides, the CDR3 is TGCAGTGGTCGAGGAGGCGGTGAGCAGTTCTTC.

This chain uses TRBV9 with TRBJ2-7; D perhaps matches TRBD2 (7 bases). V dropped 3 bases and J dropped 5 bases, with 9 bases sitting between them. CDR1 SGDLS and CDR2 YYNGEE come from the germline V gene. The CDR3 has 12 amino acids. The CDR3 DNA reads TGTGCCAGCAGCGAGGGGGGGGACGAGCAGTACTTC. Translating gives CASSEGGDEQYF.

This chain uses TRBV5-1 with TRBJ2-7; TRBD1 matches 12 bases. The J segment lost 6 bases and the V segment lost 4 bases, leaving 14 bases of the junction unmatched. Germline-derived CDR1 and CDR2 are SGHRS and YFSETQ. The length of the CDR3 is 17 residues. This chain's CDR3 is CASSPEPGQGAYSEQYF. In nucleotides, the CDR3 is TGCGCCAGCAGCCCAGAACCGGGACAGGGGGCGTATAGCGAGCAGTACTTC.

The V gene is TRBV5-5, the J gene TRBJ2-5, with D tentatively TRBD1 or TRBD2 (5 bases each). CDR3 length: 15 residues. Germline V CDR1 and CDR2: SGHKS, YYEKEE (reference sequence). Trimming removed 4 bases at V and 5 bases at J, with 18 bases between. CDR3 amino acids: CASSHRAQWGETQYF. In nucleotides, the CDR3 is TGTGCCAGCAGCCACCGGGCCCAATGGGGGGAGACCCAGTACTTC.

This clonotype was counted once. V is TRBV6-2 or TRBV6-3 and J is TRBJ1-6; 7 nucleotides agree with TRBD1. The CDR3 loop spans 12 amino acids. V shed 5 bases and J 17 bases; nucleotides not matched to a gene: 9. Germline CDR1 and CDR2: MNHEY and SVGEGT. This chain's CDR3 is CASSVDRSSVHF. Written as DNA, the CDR3 is TGTGCCAGCAGTGTGGACAGGTCTTCCGTCCACTTT.

The chain links TRBV9 to TRBJ2-1; TRBD2 agrees at 15 bases. CDR3 length: 19 residues. Germline CDR1 SGDLS, CDR2 YYNGEE. The V segment lost 4 bases and the J segment 8 bases; nucleotides outside the gene matches: 16. CDR3 in amino acids: CASSRPPGLAGGLLHEQFF. As DNA, the CDR3 is TGTGCCAGCAGCCGACCACCGGGACTAGCGGGAGGCCTCCTTCATGAGCAGTTCTTC.

V and J are TRBV6-1 and TRBJ2-2; 7 positions match TRBD2. Trimming cost V 4 bases and J 7 bases; bases outside gene matches: 9. CDR1 and CDR2 (germline): MNHNS, SASEGT. This CDR3 is built from 15 residues. CDR3 sequence reads: CASSGSRTGGGELFF. The CDR3 DNA is TGTGCCAGCAGTGGAAGCCGGACGGGGGGCGGGGAGCTGTTTTTT.

The chain combines TRBV15 with TRBJ2-2; 9 bases match TRBD1. This CDR3 contains 18 residues. V lost 0 bases, J lost 6 bases, and 11 bases stayed unmatched. CDR1 and CDR2 (germline): LNHNV, YYDKDF (reference sequence). CDR3 DNA sequence: TGTGCCACCAGCAGAGACTCATCGCGACAGGGGGTTTCCGGGGAGCTGTTTTTT. It encodes CATSRDSSRQGVSGELFF.

The chain is built from TRBV5-5 and TRBJ2-3, with D perhaps matching TRBD1 (6 bases). V was clipped by 3 bases and J by 0 bases, with 8 bases between them. CDR3 length: 14 residues. CDR1 and CDR2 (germline): SGHKS, YYEKEE (reference sequence). CDR3: CASSWTASTDTQYF. The CDR3 coding sequence is TGTGCCAGCAGCTGGACAGCTAGCACAGATACGCAGTATTTT.

Ten or more counts support this clonotype. This chain connects TRBV24-1 to TRBJ2-1, with D maybe TRBD2 (5 bases). The germline V gene has CDR1 KGHDR and CDR2 SFDVKD. The CDR3 extends over 13 amino acids. Trimming left V 4 bases short and J 9 bases short, with 12 bases between. CDR3 residues: CATSEFYEGEQFF. In DNA form, the CDR3 reads TGTGCCACCAGTGAGTTTTACGAGGGTGAGCAGTTCTTC.

This clonotype occurred many times. The CDR3 sequence is CATSEFPVTTGTGTDTQYF. CDR3 nucleotide sequence: TGTGCCACCAGTGAATTCCCTGTCACCACAGGGACGGGCACAGATACGCAGTATTTT. The rearrangement uses TRBV24-1 and TRBJ2-3; D might be TRBD1 (6 bases). Per germline, CDR1 KGHDR and CDR2 SFDVKD. The CDR3 is made up of 19 amino acids. Trimming stripped 4 bases from V and 1 base from J, with 23 bases between.